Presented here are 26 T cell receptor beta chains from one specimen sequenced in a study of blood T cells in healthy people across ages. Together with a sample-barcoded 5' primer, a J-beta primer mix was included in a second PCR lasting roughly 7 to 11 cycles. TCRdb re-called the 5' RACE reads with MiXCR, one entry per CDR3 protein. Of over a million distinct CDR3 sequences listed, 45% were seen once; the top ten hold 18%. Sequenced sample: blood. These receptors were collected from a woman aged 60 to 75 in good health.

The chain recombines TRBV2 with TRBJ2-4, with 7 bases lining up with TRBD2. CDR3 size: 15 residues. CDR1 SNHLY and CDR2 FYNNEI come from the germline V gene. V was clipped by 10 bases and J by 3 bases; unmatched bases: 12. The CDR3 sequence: CANMRGPGGKNIQYF. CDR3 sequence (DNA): TGTGCCAACATGAGGGGCCCGGGAGGCAAAAACATTCAGTACTTC.

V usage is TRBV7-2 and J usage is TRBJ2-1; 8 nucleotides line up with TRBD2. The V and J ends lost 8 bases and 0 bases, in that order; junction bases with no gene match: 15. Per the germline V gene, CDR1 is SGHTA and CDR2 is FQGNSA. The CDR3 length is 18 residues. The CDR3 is CASAWAGGGRYSYNEQFF. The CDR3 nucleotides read TGTGCCAGCGCCTGGGCCGGGGGCGGGAGGTACTCCTACAATGAGCAGTTCTTC.

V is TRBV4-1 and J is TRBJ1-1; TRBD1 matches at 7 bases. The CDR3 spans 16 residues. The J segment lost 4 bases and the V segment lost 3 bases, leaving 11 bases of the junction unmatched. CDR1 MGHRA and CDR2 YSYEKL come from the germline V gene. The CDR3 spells CASSHLGRTGLTEAFF. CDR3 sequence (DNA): TGCGCCAGCAGCCACCTGGGAAGGACAGGTCTCACTGAAGCTTTCTTT.

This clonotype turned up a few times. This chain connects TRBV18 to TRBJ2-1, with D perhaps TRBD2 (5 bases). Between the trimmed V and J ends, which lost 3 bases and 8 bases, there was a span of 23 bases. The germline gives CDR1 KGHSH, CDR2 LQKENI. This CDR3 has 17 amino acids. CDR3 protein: CASSPGRTVILGDEQFF. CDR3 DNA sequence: TGTGCCAGCTCACCGGGTCGAACCGTAATACTCGGGGATGAGCAGTTCTTC.

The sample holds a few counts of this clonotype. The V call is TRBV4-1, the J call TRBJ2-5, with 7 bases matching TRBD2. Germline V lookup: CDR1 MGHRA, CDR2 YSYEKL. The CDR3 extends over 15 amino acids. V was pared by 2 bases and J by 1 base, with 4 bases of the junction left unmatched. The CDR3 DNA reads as TGCGCCAGCAGCCAATTCGGGGGGTTCCAAGAGACCCAGTACTTC. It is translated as CASSQFGGFQETQYF.

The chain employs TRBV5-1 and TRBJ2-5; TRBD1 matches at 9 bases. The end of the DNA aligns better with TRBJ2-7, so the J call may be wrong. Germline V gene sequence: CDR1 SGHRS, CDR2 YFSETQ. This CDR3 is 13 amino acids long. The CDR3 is CASSPTGGNEQYF. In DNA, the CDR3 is TGCGCCAGCAGCCCGACAGGGGGAAACGAGCAGTACTTC.

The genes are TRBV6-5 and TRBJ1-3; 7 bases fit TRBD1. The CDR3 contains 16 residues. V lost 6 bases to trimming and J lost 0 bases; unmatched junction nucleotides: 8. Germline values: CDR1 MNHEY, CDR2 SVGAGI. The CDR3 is CASRHGWTGSGNTIYF. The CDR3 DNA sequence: TGTGCCAGCAGGCATGGGTGGACAGGCTCTGGAAACACCATATATTTT.

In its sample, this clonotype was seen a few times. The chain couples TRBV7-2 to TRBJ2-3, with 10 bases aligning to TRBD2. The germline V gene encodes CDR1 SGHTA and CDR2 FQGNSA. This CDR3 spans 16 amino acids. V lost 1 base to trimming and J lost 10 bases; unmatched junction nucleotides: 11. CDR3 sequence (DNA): TGTGCCAGCAGCTTAGATGGACTAGCGGTCCCCTTCCCGCAGTATTTT. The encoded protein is CASSLDGLAVPFPQYF.

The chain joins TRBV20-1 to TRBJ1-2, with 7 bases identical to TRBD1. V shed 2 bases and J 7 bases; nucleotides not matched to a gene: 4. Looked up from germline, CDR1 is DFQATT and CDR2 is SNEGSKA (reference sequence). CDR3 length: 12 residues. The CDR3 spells CSARKGAPGYTF. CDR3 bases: TGCAGTGCTAGAAAGGGGGCGCCTGGCTACACCTTC.

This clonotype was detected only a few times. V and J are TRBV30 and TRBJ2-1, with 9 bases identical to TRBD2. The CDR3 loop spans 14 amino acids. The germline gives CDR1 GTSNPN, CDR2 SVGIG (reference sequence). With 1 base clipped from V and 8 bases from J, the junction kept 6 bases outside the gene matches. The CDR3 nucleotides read TGTGCCTGGAGTGCTACCCTAGCGGGATATGAGCAGTTCTTC. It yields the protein CAWSATLAGYEQFF.

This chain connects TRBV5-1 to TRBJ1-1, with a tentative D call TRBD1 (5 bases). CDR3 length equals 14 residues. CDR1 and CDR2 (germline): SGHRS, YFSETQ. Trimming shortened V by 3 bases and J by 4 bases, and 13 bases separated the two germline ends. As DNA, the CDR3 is TGCGCCAGCAGCTGGGGGGGGGTGGCCACTGAAGCTTTCTTT. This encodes CASSWGGVATEAFF. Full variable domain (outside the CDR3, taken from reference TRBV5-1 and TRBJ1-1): KAGVTQTPRYLIKTRGQQVTLSCSPISGHRSVSWYQQTPGQGLQFLFEYFSETQRNKGNFPGRFSGRQFSNSRSEMNVSTLELGDSALYLCASSWGGVATEAFFGQGTRLTVV.

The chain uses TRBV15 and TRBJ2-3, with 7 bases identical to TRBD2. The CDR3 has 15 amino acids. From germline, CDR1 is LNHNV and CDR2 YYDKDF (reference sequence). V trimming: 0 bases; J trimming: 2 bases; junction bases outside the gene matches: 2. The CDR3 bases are TGTGCCACCAGCAGAGAGGGGAGGGCCACAGATACGCAGTATTTT. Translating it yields CATSREGRATDTQYF.

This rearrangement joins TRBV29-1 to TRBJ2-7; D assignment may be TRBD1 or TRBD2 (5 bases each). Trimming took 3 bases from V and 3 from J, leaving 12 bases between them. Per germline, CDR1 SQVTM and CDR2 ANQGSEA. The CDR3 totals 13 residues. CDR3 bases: TGCAGCGTTGAGGCTAAGGGGAGCTACGAGCAGTACTTC. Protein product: CSVEAKGSYEQYF.

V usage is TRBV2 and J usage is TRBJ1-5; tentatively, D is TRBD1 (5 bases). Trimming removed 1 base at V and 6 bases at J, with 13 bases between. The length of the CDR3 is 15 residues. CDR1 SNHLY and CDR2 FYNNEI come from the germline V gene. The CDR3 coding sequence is TGTGCCAGCAGTGAAGAAGGCAGGGTGGGTCAGCCCCAGCATTTT. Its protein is CASSEEGRVGQPQHF.

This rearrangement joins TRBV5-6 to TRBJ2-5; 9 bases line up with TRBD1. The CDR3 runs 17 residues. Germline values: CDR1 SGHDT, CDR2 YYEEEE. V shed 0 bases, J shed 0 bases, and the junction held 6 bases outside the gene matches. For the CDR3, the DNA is TGTGCCAGCAGCTTGGGGGGACAGGGTTTGTACCAAGAGACCCAGTACTTC. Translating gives CASSLGGQGLYQETQYF.

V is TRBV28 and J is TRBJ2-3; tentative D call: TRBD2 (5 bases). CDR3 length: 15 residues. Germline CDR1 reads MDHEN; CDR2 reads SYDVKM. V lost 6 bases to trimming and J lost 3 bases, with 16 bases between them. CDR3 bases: TGTGCCAGCAGCAATAGCGAGAGTGGTACAGATACGCAGTATTTT. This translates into CASSNSESGTDTQYF.

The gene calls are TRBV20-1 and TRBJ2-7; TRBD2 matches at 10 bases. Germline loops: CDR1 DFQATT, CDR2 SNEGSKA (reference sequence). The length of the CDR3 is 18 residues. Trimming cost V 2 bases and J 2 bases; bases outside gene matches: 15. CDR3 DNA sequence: TGCAGTGCTAGAAACGCCCTTAACCCGGGACTAGCGCCCTACGAGCAGTACTTC. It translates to CSARNALNPGLAPYEQYF.

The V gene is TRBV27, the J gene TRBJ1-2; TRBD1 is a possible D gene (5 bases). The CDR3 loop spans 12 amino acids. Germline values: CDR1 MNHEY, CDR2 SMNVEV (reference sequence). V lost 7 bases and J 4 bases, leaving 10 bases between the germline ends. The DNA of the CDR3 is TGTGCCAGCAAGGGGCAGGGCTATGGCTACACCTTC. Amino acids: CASKGQGYGYTF.

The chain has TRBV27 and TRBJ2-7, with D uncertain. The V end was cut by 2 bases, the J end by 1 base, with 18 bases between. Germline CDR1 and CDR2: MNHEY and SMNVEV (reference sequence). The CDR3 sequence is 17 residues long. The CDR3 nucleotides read TGTGCCAGCAGTTTAGTAAGGCGGCACTATATATCCTACGAGCAGTACTTC. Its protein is CASSLVRRHYISYEQYF.

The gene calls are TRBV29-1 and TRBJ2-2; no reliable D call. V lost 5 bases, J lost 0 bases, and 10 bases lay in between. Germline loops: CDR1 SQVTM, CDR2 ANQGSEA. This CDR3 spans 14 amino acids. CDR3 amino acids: CSVLRATNTGELFF. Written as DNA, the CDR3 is TGCAGCGTTCTCCGGGCAACGAACACCGGGGAGCTGTTTTTT.

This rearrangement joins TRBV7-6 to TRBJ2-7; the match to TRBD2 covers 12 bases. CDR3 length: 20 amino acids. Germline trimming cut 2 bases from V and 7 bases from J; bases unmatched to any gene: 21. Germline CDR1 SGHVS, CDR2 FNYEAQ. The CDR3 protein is CASSLMDTLAGGLERNEQYF. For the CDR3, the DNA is TGTGCCAGCAGCTTAATGGACACACTAGCGGGAGGTTTAGAGCGCAATGAGCAGTACTTC.

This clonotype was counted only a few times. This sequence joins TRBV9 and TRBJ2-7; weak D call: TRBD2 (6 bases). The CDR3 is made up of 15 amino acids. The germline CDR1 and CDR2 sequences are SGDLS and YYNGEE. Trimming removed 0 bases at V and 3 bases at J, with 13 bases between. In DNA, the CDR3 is TGTGCCAGCAGCGTAGCGGATAGCGGTTACTACGAGCAGTACTTC. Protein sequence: CASSVADSGYYEQYF.

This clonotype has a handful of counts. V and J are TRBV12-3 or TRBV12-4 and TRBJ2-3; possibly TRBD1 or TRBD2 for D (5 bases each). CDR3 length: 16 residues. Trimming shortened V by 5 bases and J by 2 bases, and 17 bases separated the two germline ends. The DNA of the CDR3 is TGTGCCAGCAGTGGCATTTGGGGGTTCTTCACAGATACGCAGTATTTT. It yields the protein CASSGIWGFFTDTQYF.

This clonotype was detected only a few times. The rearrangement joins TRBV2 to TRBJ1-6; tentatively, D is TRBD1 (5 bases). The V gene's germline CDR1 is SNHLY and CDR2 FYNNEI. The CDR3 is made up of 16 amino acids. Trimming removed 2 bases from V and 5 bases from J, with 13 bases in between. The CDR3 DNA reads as TGTGCCAGCAGTGAATGGGGGGACCGAAATAATTCACCCCTCCACTTT. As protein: CASSEWGDRNNSPLHF.

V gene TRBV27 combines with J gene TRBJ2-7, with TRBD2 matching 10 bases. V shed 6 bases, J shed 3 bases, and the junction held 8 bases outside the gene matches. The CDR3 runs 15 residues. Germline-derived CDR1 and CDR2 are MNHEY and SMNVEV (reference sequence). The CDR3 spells CASRPLAGERYEQYF. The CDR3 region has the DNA TGTGCCAGCAGACCTCTAGCGGGAGAACGCTACGAGCAGTACTTC.

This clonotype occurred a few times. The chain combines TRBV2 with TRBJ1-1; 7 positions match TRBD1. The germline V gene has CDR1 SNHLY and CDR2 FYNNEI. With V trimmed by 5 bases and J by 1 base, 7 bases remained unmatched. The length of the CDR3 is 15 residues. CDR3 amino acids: CASSLRQGENTEAFF. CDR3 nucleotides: TGTGCCAGCAGTCTTCGACAGGGAGAGAACACTGAAGCTTTCTTT.